Here is one TCR beta chain with its context. What it recognizes is unknown. This sample is part of a study of T cell clones after liver transplantation. Study-level background: Post-transplant blood was tracked for graft-donor-reactive T cell clones identified in a pre-transplant mixed lymphocyte reaction. Study outcomes and limitations: Rather than being deleted, graft donor-reactive T cells may have moved into the graft. In two subjects, few donor cells limited the measurable donor-reactive repertoire.

CDR3 length: 14 amino acids. The V and J ends lost 5 bases and 8 bases respectively, with 16 bases between them. From germline, CDR1 is SGHTA and CDR2 FQGNSA. Libraries were prepared by immunoSEQ multiplex PCR; TCRdb keeps only in-frame clonotypes and omits some of them. This table has 20,000 to 25,000 clones, approximately 95% appearing once. V is TRBV7-2 and J is TRBJ2-1; D is uncertain. The TCR comes from a human patient who received a liver transplant. Among the T cells, some may be from the graft donor. The specimen was CD8+ T cells from blood, collected approximately 27 months after liver transplant. The chain's CDR3 is CASSLVERGYEQFF. DNA for the CDR3: TGTGCCAGCAGCCTCGTCGAGCGTGGGTATGAGCAGTTCTTC.